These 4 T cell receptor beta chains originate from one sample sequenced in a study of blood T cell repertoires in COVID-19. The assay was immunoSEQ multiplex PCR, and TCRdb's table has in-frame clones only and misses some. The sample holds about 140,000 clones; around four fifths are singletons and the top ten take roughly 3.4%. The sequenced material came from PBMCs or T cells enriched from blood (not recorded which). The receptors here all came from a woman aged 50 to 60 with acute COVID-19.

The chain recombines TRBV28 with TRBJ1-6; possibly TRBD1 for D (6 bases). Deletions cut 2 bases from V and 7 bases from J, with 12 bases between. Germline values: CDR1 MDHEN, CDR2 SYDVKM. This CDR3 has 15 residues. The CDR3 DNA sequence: TGTGCCAGCAGTTTAACCGGGACACAAAATTCACCCCTCCACTTT. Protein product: CASSLTGTQNSPLHF.

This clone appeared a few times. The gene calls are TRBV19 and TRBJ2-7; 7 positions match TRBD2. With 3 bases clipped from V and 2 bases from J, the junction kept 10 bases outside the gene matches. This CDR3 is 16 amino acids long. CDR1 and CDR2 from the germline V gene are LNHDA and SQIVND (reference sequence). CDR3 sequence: CASSILAEGLAYEQYF. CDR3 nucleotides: TGTGCCAGTAGTATCCTCGCAGAAGGACTAGCCTACGAGCAGTACTTC.

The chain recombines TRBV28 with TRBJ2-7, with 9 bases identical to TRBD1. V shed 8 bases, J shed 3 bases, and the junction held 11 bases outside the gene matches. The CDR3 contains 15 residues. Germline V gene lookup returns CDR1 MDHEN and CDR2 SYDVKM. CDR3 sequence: CASAPSGTGLYEQYF. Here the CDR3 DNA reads TGTGCCAGCGCACCATCGGGGACAGGGCTCTACGAGCAGTACTTC.

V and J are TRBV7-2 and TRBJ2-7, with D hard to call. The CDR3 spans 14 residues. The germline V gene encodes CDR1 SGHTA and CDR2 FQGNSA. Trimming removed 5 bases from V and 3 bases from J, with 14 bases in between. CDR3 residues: CASSPSGANYEQYF. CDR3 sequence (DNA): TGTGCCAGCAGCCCTAGTGGTGCCAACTACGAGCAGTACTTC.